This T cell receptor beta chain was documented in a study of T cells in Graves' hyperthyroidism and ophthalmopathy. This clonotype appeared many times. J was trimmed by 0 bases and V by 5 bases; bases with no gene match: 4. This CDR3 comprises 15 residues. TCR beta CDR3 regions were amplified from RNA. The primer set for the first-round RT-PCR of the TCR CDR3 was HTBI. TCRdb re-called the multiplex PCR reads through MiXCR, storing one row per CDR3 protein. Found here are 550,000 to 650,000 distinct CDR3 sequences, less than 15% of them singletons; the top ten hold approximately 13%. The chain couples TRBV12-3 or TRBV12-4 to TRBJ2-7; TRBD2 matches 10 bases. The sample consisted of blood. This TCR was sampled from a middle-aged woman with Graves' hyperthyroidism. CDR3 loop: CASSALAGLSYEQYF. The CDR3 DNA follows: TGTGCCAGCAGTGCACTAGCGGGGCTCTCCTACGAGCAGTACTTC.